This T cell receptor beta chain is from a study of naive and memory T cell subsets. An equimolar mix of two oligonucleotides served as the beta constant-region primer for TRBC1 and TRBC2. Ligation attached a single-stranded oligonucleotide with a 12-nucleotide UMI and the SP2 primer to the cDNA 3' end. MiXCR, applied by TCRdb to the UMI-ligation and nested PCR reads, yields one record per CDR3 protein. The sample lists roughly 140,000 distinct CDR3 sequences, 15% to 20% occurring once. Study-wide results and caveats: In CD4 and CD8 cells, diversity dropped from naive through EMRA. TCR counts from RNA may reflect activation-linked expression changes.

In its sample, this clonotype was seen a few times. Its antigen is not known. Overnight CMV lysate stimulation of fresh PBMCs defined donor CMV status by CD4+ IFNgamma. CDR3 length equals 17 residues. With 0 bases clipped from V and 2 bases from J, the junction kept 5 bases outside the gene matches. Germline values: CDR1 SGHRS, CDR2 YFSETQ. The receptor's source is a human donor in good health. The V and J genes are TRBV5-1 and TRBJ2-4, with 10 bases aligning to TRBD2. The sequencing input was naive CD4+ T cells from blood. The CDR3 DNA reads TGCGCCAGCAGCTTGGGTGGACTAGCGGTAACCAAAAACATTCAGTACTTC. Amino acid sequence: CASSLGGLAVTKNIQYF.